The clone carrying this TCR beta chain was observed many times. The target antigen is unknown. The authors amplified TCR beta CDR3 regions from RNA transcripts. The first round was an RT-PCR with HTBI primers, and the second round was a multiplex PCR. TCRdb recomputed calls from the multiplex PCR reads with MiXCR, one row per CDR3 protein. The sample includes just over 400,000 distinct CDR3 sequences, 21% of them seen just once. This sample was taken from a study of Graves' ophthalmopathy and Graves' hyperthyroidism. Study-wide results and caveats: A majority of expanded thyroid clonotypes exceeding 0.001 frequency were likewise present in blood. Forecasting of ophthalmopathy progression by the model achieved almost 71% sensitivity and more than 72% specificity. From stable hyperthyroidism, ophthalmopathy was separated by a 13-signature model with 85% to 90% sensitivity and approximately 81% specificity.

CDR1 and CDR2 from the germline V gene are DFQATT and SNEGSKA (reference sequence). The length of the CDR3 is 17 residues. Trimming at V came to 5 bases and at J to 2 bases, leaving 14 bases not matched to a gene. The chain is built from TRBV20-1 and TRBJ2-7, with 11 nucleotides matching TRBD2. The sample consisted of peripheral blood. This clonotype was obtained from a woman in her late teens or twenties with stable Graves' hyperthyroidism. This CDR3 reads CSAQPHTGTSGAYEQYF. CDR3 DNA sequence: TGCAGTGCTCAACCGCATACCGGGACTAGCGGCGCCTACGAGCAGTACTTC.